The text below deals with one TCR beta chain. Its antigen remains unidentified. Expressed TCRB transcripts were sequenced, since all the RNA that had been isolated was reverse transcribed. Sequencing used immunoSEQ multiplex PCR; TCRdb keeps in-frame clones, though not all of them. Of approximately 150,000 clones in the sample, around 13% were seen once. This sample stems from a study of beta chain features in type 1 diabetes. General study results and limits: TCRB repertoires of naive, central memory and Treg cells appeared more similar among patients than among healthy donors. Whether HLA type affects TCRB rearrangement stayed undetermined in the present work. Researchers report that Type 1 diabetes patients had moderately but significantly shorter TCRB CDR3s across all four CD4+ subsets. For type 1 diabetes patients, VDJ junctions showed fewer insertions and more deletions.

The CDR3 loop spans 15 amino acids. The ends were cut back, 0 bases at V and 4 bases at J, with 10 bases in the middle. Germline V CDR1 and CDR2: SGHRS, YFSETQ. Donors underwent one heparinised blood draw, 95 to 150 mL on average. The sample was central memory CD4+ T cells from blood. J is TRBJ2-2 and V is TRBV5-1, with D maybe TRBD1 (6 bases). This TCR was recovered from a man between 18 and 29 years old with type 1 diabetes. CDR3 in amino acids: CASSLEGGSTGELFF. In DNA, the CDR3 is TGCGCCAGCAGCTTGGAAGGGGGTTCCACCGGGGAGCTGTTTTTT.